Shown below are 10 T cell receptor beta chains from a single sample sequenced in a study of identical twins. TCRdb fed the 5' RACE reads into MiXCR, producing one record per CDR3 protein. The data contain about 570,000 distinct CDR3 sequences, over 8.5% of them singletons. Separately, the same data were catalogued under a study of yellow fever vaccine responses in identical twins.

Source material: PBMCs. The source is a woman aged 18-29 years in good health.

This clonotype was counted many times. The rearrangement joins TRBV2 to TRBJ2-2; D possibly corresponds to TRBD1 (5 bases). The CDR3 is made up of 14 amino acids. V was clipped by 5 bases and J by 1 base, with 8 bases between them. Germline loops: CDR1 SNHLY, CDR2 FYNNEI. The CDR3 is CASSRQLNTGELFF. The DNA of the CDR3 is TGTGCCAGCAGTCGACAGTTGAACACCGGGGAGCTGTTTTTT.

This clonotype was recorded at least ten times. V gene TRBV12-3 or TRBV12-4 combines with J gene TRBJ2-2; 10 positions agree with TRBD2. The junction had 4 bases not matched to a gene; V was cut back by 4 bases and J by 5 bases. There are 15 residues in the CDR3. This chain's CDR3 is CASSSPGLATGELFF. DNA for the CDR3: TGTGCCAGCAGTTCCCCGGGACTAGCGACCGGGGAGCTGTTTTTT.

There are a few counts of this clonotype. V gene TRBV27 combines with J gene TRBJ2-2; D is uncertain. V gave up 10 bases and J gave up 4 bases, with 10 bases separating them. This CDR3 spans 12 amino acids. Per germline, CDR1 MNHEY and CDR2 SMNVEV (reference sequence). CDR3 nucleotide sequence: TGTGCCACCTACGGTGGCACCGGGGAGCTGTTTTTT. Protein sequence: CATYGGTGELFF.

This sequence joins TRBV5-1 and TRBJ2-2; 7 bases fit TRBD2. V trimming: 2 bases; J trimming: 5 bases; junction bases outside the gene matches: 6. The CDR3 loop spans 15 amino acids. Germline loops: CDR1 SGHRS, CDR2 YFSETQ. For the CDR3, the DNA is TGCGCCAGCAGCTTCGGAGGGAGGGAGACCGGGGAGCTGTTTTTT. Protein product: CASSFGGRETGELFF.

This clonotype was counted only a few times. The chain uses TRBV5-1 and TRBJ2-7; TRBD1 agrees at 7 bases. In germline, CDR1 is SGHRS, CDR2 YFSETQ. The CDR3 length is 15 residues. J was trimmed by 3 bases and V by 3 bases; bases with no gene match: 9. The CDR3 is CASSYPQGSRYEQYF. CDR3 DNA: TGCGCCAGCAGCTACCCACAGGGGAGTCGCTACGAGCAGTACTTC.

This clonotype occurred a few times. The V gene is TRBV3-1, the J gene TRBJ1-1, with D unresolved. The CDR3 covers 12 residues. V was trimmed by 2 bases and J by 10 bases, leaving 11 bases between them. CDR1 LGHDT and CDR2 YNNKEL come from the germline V gene (reference sequence). The CDR3 sequence: CASSQIGESAFF. The CDR3 DNA reads TGTGCCAGCAGCCAAATTGGCGAGTCAGCTTTCTTT.

The chain couples TRBV20-1 to TRBJ2-7; TRBD1 agrees at 8 bases. The CDR3 spans 12 residues. V dropped 6 bases and J dropped 3; count of bases not matched to a gene: 4. Germline assignment: CDR1 DFQATT and CDR2 SNEGSKA (reference sequence). The CDR3 spells CSAGQGDYEQYF. As DNA, the CDR3 is TGCAGTGCAGGACAGGGAGACTACGAGCAGTACTTC.

This clonotype showed up just a few times. The chain combines TRBV10-3 with TRBJ2-7, with TRBD2 identical over 10 bases. CDR3 length: 15 residues. CDR1 is ENHRY, CDR2 SYGVKD, per germline. V trimming: 6 bases; J trimming: 4 bases; junction bases outside the gene matches: 9. CDR3 in DNA: TGTGCCATCAGCGCAACTAGCGGGATCGCGTACGAGCAGTACTTC. As protein: CAISATSGIAYEQYF.

The V gene is TRBV12-3 or TRBV12-4, the J gene TRBJ2-1, with 8 bases matching TRBD1. Trimming removed 5 bases from V and 5 bases from J; junction bases left unmatched: 11. This CDR3 contains 16 residues. The DNA for the CDR3 is TGTGCCAGCAGTAAAATTTGGGACAGGCGGGACAATGAGCAGTTCTTC. Its translation: CASSKIWDRRDNEQFF.

This clonotype has a handful of counts. The gene calls are TRBV27 and TRBJ2-7; 8 nucleotides align to TRBD1. Losses at the gene ends were 6 bases for V and 1 base for J; bases not matched to a gene: 5. The CDR3 loop spans 14 amino acids. Germline lookup yields CDR1 MNHEY and CDR2 SMNVEV (reference sequence). The CDR3 loop reads CASRGQGFSYEQYF. The CDR3, as DNA: TGTGCCAGCAGAGGACAGGGATTTTCCTACGAGCAGTACTTC.